The 4 T cell receptor beta chains below all came from one sample that was sequenced in a study of control samples from healthy donors and cancer patients. Produced via immunoSEQ multiplex PCR; TCRdb's table is partial and in-frame only. The sample carries approximately 210,000 clones, around 90% recorded once. The sequencing sample was made of blood. These receptors all stem from a man between 25 and 39 years old in good health.

The rearrangement links TRBV19 to TRBJ1-2; no clear D. Trimming left V 10 bases short and J 6 bases short, with 27 bases between. Germline CDR1 and CDR2: LNHDA and SQIVND (reference sequence). The length of the CDR3 is 16 residues. The CDR3 DNA reads TGTGCCAAACAAGGCCGTTTGACGGTAAGATTAGATGGCTACACCTTC. It translates to CAKQGRLTVRLDGYTF.

V usage is TRBV18 and J usage is TRBJ1-5; a possible D gene is TRBD1 (5 bases). The CDR3 totals 15 residues. V was cut by 5 bases and J by 7 bases, with 18 bases left in between. Germline-derived CDR1 and CDR2 are KGHSH and LQKENI. Written as DNA, the CDR3 is TGTGCCAGCTCAGAGGGACCGGCCCGCGGGCAGCCCCAGCATTTT. This encodes CASSEGPARGQPQHF.

This clone was found once. The chain uses TRBV2 and TRBJ2-4, with no clear D. Germline assignment: CDR1 SNHLY and CDR2 FYNNEI. Trimming removed 8 bases from V and 0 bases from J, with 8 bases in between. CDR3 length: 13 residues. The CDR3 bases are TGTGCCAGCGGGATCTTAGCCAAAAACATTCAGTACTTC. Its protein product is CASGILAKNIQYF. Full variable domain (missing parts from reference TRBV2 and TRBJ2-4): EPEVTQTPSHQVTQMGQEVILRCVPISNHLYFYWYRQILGQKVEFLVSFYNNEISEKSEIFDDQFSVERPDGSNFTLKIRSTKLEDSAMYFCASGILAKNIQYFGAGTRLSVL.

The gene calls are TRBV4-1 and TRBJ2-1; 7 bases are a match to TRBD2. Trimming cost V 4 bases and J 0 bases; bases outside gene matches: 6. From germline, CDR1 is MGHRA and CDR2 YSYEKL. This CDR3 spans 16 amino acids. CDR3 amino acids: CASSPLAGYSYNEQFF. The CDR3 bases are TGCGCCAGCAGCCCCTTAGCGGGTTACTCCTACAATGAGCAGTTCTTC.